Each of the 14 T cell receptor beta chains below was sequenced from the same sample in a study of blood T cell repertoires in COVID-19. Data came from immunoSEQ multiplex PCR; TCRdb stores just in-frame clones and leaves some out. Seen here are 55,000 to 80,000 clones, around four fifths observed once, and the top ten hold roughly 12%. Sequenced input: peripheral blood. The receptors stem from a human donor in a cohort sampled during active COVID-19.

The DNA of the CDR3 is TGTGCCAGCAGCTTGGTTCCGACGGGGAATTCACCCCTCCACTTT. It is translated as CASSLVPTGNSPLHF. V gene TRBV5-5 combines with J gene TRBJ1-6; no firm D call. This CDR3 region has 15 residues. V lost 0 bases to trimming and J lost 7 bases, with 11 bases between them. Germline V CDR1 and CDR2: SGHKS, YYEKEE (reference sequence).

This chain joins TRBV29-1 and TRBJ1-1; D unresolved. Trimming took 3 bases from V and 4 from J, leaving 12 bases between them. This CDR3 contains 13 residues. Germline V gives CDR1 SQVTM, CDR2 ANQGSEA. CDR3 in amino acids: CSVDRGRGTEAFF. CDR3 DNA: TGCAGCGTTGATCGCGGGAGAGGCACTGAAGCTTTCTTT.

The chain recombines TRBV29-1 with TRBJ2-3, with 9 bases matching TRBD1. The trim removed 6 bases at V and 11 bases at J, leaving 12 bases unmatched. The CDR3 sequence is 13 residues long. CDR1 and CDR2 (germline): SQVTM, ANQGSEA. The CDR3 loop is CSVQGDRVWGQYF. Here the CDR3 DNA reads TGCAGCGTCCAGGGGGACAGGGTCTGGGGGCAGTATTTT.

This chain links TRBV30 with TRBJ1-1; maybe TRBD1 (6 bases). The CDR3 spans 11 residues. Trimming cost V 8 bases and J 3 bases, with 10 bases left between them. Germline assignment: CDR1 GTSNPN and CDR2 SVGIG (reference sequence). The CDR3 region is CARTVDTEAFF. CDR3 DNA sequence: TGTGCCCGGACAGTCGACACTGAAGCTTTCTTT.

At least ten counts were recorded for this clone. This rearrangement joins TRBV3-1 (or the pseudogene TRBV3-2) to TRBJ2-5, with no clear D. The germline V gene encodes CDR1 LGHDT and CDR2 YNNKEL (reference sequence). Trimming stripped 4 bases from V and 3 bases from J, with 12 bases between. The CDR3 is 14 amino acids. CDR3 nucleotide sequence: TGTGCCAGCAGCCTTTCTAGAGGTAAAGAGACCCAGTACTTC. It translates to CASSLSRGKETQYF.

CDR3 sequence reads: CASTGVGGYTF. In DNA form, the CDR3 reads TGTGCCAGCACAGGGGTGGGTGGCTACACCTTC. The chain has TRBV6-5 and TRBJ1-2, with D tentatively TRBD1 (6 bases). In germline, CDR1 is MNHEY, CDR2 SVGAGI. The V gene lost 7 bases and the J gene lost 7 bases, with 10 bases spanning the gap. The CDR3 has 11 amino acids.

In its sample, this clone was seen a few times. The same CDR3 also results from other DNA sequences found in this sample. The V call is TRBV12-3 or TRBV12-4, the J call TRBJ1-2; the D is unclear. CDR3 length: 13 amino acids. V lost 2 bases, J lost 4 bases, and 8 bases lay in between. CDR3 sequence: CASSLMAGYGYTF. In nucleotides, the CDR3 is TGTGCCAGCAGTTTAATGGCGGGCTATGGCTACACCTTC.

The CDR3 reads CAWSAGGLGETQYF. CDR3 in DNA: TGTGCCTGGAGTGCGGGCGGGTTGGGGGAGACCCAGTACTTC. This chain connects TRBV30 to TRBJ2-5; D might be TRBD2 (5 bases). The germline CDR1 and CDR2 sequences are GTSNPN and SVGIG (reference sequence). Trimming took off 1 base at V and 5 bases at J, with 14 bases between the two ends. The CDR3 consists of 14 residues.

V gene TRBV6-1 combines with J gene TRBJ2-6; TRBD1 might be the D (6 bases). From germline, CDR1 is MNHNS and CDR2 SASEGT. CDR3 size: 14 residues. Trimming removed 6 bases at V and 4 bases at J, with 10 bases between. CDR3 sequence: CASRNRVGANVLTF. Written as DNA, the CDR3 is TGTGCCAGCAGGAACAGGGTCGGGGCCAACGTCCTGACTTTC.

The CDR3 DNA reads TGTGCCAGCAGCTTAATCCCAGGGGCGGTGAGAGCAACTAATGAAAAACTGTTTTTT. This translates into CASSLIPGAVRATNEKLFF. V and J are TRBV11-2 and TRBJ1-4; the D gene is possibly TRBD1 (6 bases). The CDR3 totals 19 residues. V was cut by 2 bases and J by 0 bases, with 19 bases left in between. Germline V CDR1 and CDR2: SGHAT, FQNNGV. The full variable domain, completed using reference TRBV11-2 and TRBJ1-4, is EAGVAQSPRYKIIEKRQSVAFWCNPISGHATLYWYQQILGQGPKLLIQFQNNGVVDDSQLPKDRFSAERLKGVDSTLKIQPAKLEDSAVYLCASSLIPGAVRATNEKLFFGSGTQLSVL.

The chain is built from TRBV29-1 and TRBJ1-1, with D tentatively TRBD1 (6 bases). V was cut by 6 bases and J by 13 bases, with 21 bases left in between. The V gene's germline CDR1 is SQVTM and CDR2 ANQGSEA. CDR3 length equals 12 residues. The DNA of the CDR3 is TGCAGCGTCGATCTCGGGGGGCTTAAGGTTTTCTTT. It translates to CSVDLGGLKVFF.

The gene calls are TRBV19 and TRBJ2-2; 11 bases map to TRBD1. The V and J ends lost 7 bases and 6 bases, in that order; junction bases with no gene match: 19. Germline CDR1 LNHDA, CDR2 SQIVND (reference sequence). The CDR3 is 19 residues long. DNA of the CDR3: TGTGCCAGTAAAGGAGGGGGGCGCGTCCCGGGACAGGGGGCCGGGGAGCTGTTTTTT. This sequence encodes CASKGGGRVPGQGAGELFF.

This sequence joins TRBV5-1 and TRBJ2-2; 9 bases are a match to TRBD1. The V segment lost 3 bases and the J segment 6 bases; nucleotides outside the gene matches: 6. The CDR3 consists of 15 residues. Germline-derived CDR1 and CDR2 are SGHRS and YFSETQ. CDR3 residues: CASSWTGAVAGELFF. DNA for the CDR3: TGCGCCAGCAGCTGGACAGGGGCGGTAGCCGGGGAGCTGTTTTTT.

J is TRBJ1-6 and V is TRBV5-5; 9 nucleotides match TRBD1. CDR3 length: 17 amino acids. V was clipped by 6 bases and J by 6 bases; unmatched bases: 13. Germline CDR1 SGHKS, CDR2 YYEKEE (reference sequence). The CDR3 loop is CASTFDWTGEFNSPLHF. In DNA, the CDR3 is TGTGCCAGCACCTTCGACTGGACAGGGGAATTTAATTCACCCCTCCACTTT.